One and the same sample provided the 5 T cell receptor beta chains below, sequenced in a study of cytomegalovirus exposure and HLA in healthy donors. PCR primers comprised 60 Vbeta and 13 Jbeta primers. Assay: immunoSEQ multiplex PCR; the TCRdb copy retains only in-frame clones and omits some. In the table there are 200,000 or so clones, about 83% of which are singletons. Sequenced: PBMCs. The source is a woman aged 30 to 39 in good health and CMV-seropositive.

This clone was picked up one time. The chain's CDR3 is CASSQGVGGETTDTQYF. For the CDR3, the DNA is TGTGCCAGCAGCCAAGGGGTCGGGGGGGAAACGACAGATACGCAGTATTTT. V usage is TRBV4-2 and J usage is TRBJ2-3, with 8 bases that match TRBD2. This CDR3 is 17 amino acids long. Losses at the gene ends were 1 base for V and 3 bases for J; bases not matched to a gene: 9. Germline CDR1 and CDR2: LGHNA and YNFKEQ.

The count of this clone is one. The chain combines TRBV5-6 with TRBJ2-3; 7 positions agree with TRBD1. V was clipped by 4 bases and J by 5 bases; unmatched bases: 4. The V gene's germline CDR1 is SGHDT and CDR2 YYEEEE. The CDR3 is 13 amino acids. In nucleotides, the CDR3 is TGTGCCAGCAGCCAGACAGGGCTAGATACGCAGTATTTT. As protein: CASSQTGLDTQYF.

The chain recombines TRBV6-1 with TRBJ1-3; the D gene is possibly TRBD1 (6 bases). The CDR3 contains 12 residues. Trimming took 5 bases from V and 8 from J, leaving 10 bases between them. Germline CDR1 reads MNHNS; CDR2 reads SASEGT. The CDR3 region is CASSLQGDTIYF. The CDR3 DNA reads TGTGCCAGCAGTCTACAGGGAGACACCATATATTTT.

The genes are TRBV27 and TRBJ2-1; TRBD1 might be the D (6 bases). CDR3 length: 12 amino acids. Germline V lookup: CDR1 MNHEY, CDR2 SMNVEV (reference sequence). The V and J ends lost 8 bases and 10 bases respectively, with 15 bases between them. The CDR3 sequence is CASLGGGREQFF. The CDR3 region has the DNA TGTGCCAGCCTCGGTGGGGGCAGAGAGCAGTTCTTC.

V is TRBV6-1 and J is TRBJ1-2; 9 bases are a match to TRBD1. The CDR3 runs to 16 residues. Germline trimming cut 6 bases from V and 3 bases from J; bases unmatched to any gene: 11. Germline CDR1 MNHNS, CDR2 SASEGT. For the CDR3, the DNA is TGTGCCAGCAGGGAAAACCGGGACAGGGTCCACTATGGCTACACCTTC. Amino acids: CASRENRDRVHYGYTF.